This TCR beta chain appears in the sequencing data of a study of response to subunit inactivated influenza vaccine. The sample holds many counts of this clonotype. This CDR3 region has 14 residues. The V end was cut by 5 bases, the J end by 7 bases, with 14 bases between. From germline, CDR1 is KGHDR and CDR2 SFDVKD. TCRdb processed the RT-PCR reads anew with MiXCR; each CDR3 protein has one entry. The sample lists approximately 500,000 distinct CDR3 sequences, 13% to 15% occurring once. Sample: PBMCs from blood, taken about 13 days after vaccination. The sequence came from a man aged 45-60 years who received an inactivated influenza vaccine. The gene calls are TRBV24-1 and TRBJ2-4; D is perhaps TRBD1 (5 bases). The CDR3 DNA is TGTGCCACCAGTGGAGGTCAGGGTAGCAACATTCAGTACTTC. Its protein product is CATSGGQGSNIQYF.